This passage covers 4 T cell receptor beta chains from one sample sequenced in a study of T cells and copy number aberrations in small-cell lung cancer. Clones were read by immunoSEQ multiplex PCR, and TCRdb kept only the in-frame ones, dropping some. Of some 10,000 clones in the sample, approximately 79% were seen once. The sample was normal tissue next to the tumor. These receptors were obtained from a man aged 60-69 years with small cell lung cancer.

A few counts support this clone. This chain connects TRBV6-4 to TRBJ2-1, with 14 bases fitting TRBD2. V was pared by 3 bases and J by 8 bases, with 6 bases of the junction left unmatched. This CDR3 contains 16 residues. Germline-derived CDR1 and CDR2 are MRHNA and SNTAGT. CDR3 nucleotide sequence: TGTGCCAGCAGTGAGGGGACTAGCGGGAGCCCCGATGAGCAGTTCTTC. It is translated as CASSEGTSGSPDEQFF.

The CDR3 DNA follows: TGCGCCAGCAGCTTGGAAGACAGGGGGGTCGGAGGCTACACCTTC. Translated: CASSLEDRGVGGYTF. The chain recombines TRBV5-1 with TRBJ1-2, with 9 bases that match TRBD1. V lost 0 bases, J lost 8 bases, and 8 bases stayed unmatched. This CDR3 is built from 15 residues. Germline V gene lookup returns CDR1 SGHRS and CDR2 YFSETQ.

The rearrangement links TRBV9 to TRBJ2-1; D gene ambiguous. V was trimmed by 0 bases and J by 5 bases, leaving 3 bases between them. CDR1 SGDLS and CDR2 YYNGEE come from the germline V gene. The CDR3 is 12 amino acids. The CDR3 DNA reads as TGTGCCAGCAGCGTAGACGACAATGAGCAGTTCTTC. Translation: CASSVDDNEQFF. Supplemented by reference TRBV9 and TRBJ2-1, the full variable domain reads DSGVTQTPKHLITATGQRVTLRCSPRSGDLSVYWYQQSLDQGLQFLIQYYNGEERAKGNILERFSAQQFPDLHSELNLSSLELGDSALYFCASSVDDNEQFFGPGTRLTVL.

J is TRBJ2-3 and V is TRBV11-2, with D unresolved. This CDR3 is 15 amino acids long. Germline V gene lookup returns CDR1 SGHAT and CDR2 FQNNGV. The V gene lost 0 bases and the J gene lost 11 bases, with 18 bases spanning the gap. The chain's CDR3 is CASSLDLGWGRVQYF. The CDR3 nucleotides read TGTGCCAGCAGCTTAGATTTGGGTTGGGGAAGGGTGCAGTATTTT.